The clone carrying this T cell receptor beta chain was counted once. These data belong to a study of blood T cell repertoires in COVID-19. As for the study in general: COVID-19 samples from acute and convalescent phases originated in the United States, Italy and Spain. T cells, B-cell-depleted T cells, or PBMCs supplied cDNA or gDNA.

Source study methods: For nucleated cells, counts were estimated from reference gene primer amplification. TCRdb's copy holds only in-frame clones and misses some; the assay was immunoSEQ multiplex PCR. V and J calls and clone size are given by that table; D and trimming were obtained from the DNA. This sample has approximately 70,000 clones, with about four fifths found just once. The CDR3 extends over 14 amino acids. Trimming pared 2 bases from V and 2 bases from J, leaving 9 bases between. Germline V gene lookup returns CDR1 MNHEY and CDR2 SMNVEV (reference sequence). The V and J genes are TRBV27 and TRBJ1-2, with a possible D match to TRBD1 (5 bases). Sequenced sample: peripheral blood. The receptor comes from a woman at least 80 years old with active or convalescent COVID-19. The CDR3 loop reads CASSLPDSNYGYTF. In nucleotides, the CDR3 is TGTGCCAGCAGTTTACCCGACAGCAACTATGGCTACACCTTC.